In this sample, the clone carrying this TCR beta chain turned up many times. Its antigen is unknown. The CDR3 has 13 amino acids. V was trimmed by 0 bases and J by 0 bases, leaving 0 bases between them. CDR1 LGHDT and CDR2 YNNKEL come from the germline V gene (reference sequence). Researchers isolated at least 6.5 million PBMCs per sample. The sample originates from a study of blood T cells in healthy people across ages. Study-level results: Samples with more naive T cells showed higher observed beta diversity.

A second about 7 to 12 cycle PCR used barcoded and J-beta primers. Each CDR3 protein gets one entry after TCRdb re-called the 5' RACE reads with MiXCR. The sample carries fewer than 800,000 distinct CDR3 sequences, around 20% recorded once. The sample comprised blood. This TCR was sampled from a man aged 65 to 79 in good health. This chain connects TRBV3-1 to TRBJ1-5; D is undetermined. The DNA of the CDR3 is TGTGCCAGCAGCCAAGATAGCAATCAGCCCCAGCATTTT. Its translation is CASSQDSNQPQHF.